What follows are 21 T cell receptor beta chains derived from one specimen sequenced in a study of CD8+ T cells in alopecia areata. The treatment is: oral pan-JAK inhibitor, 5-10 mg twice daily. Extracted RNA was reverse transcribed into cDNA, the sequencing template. This table comes from immunoSEQ multiplex PCR, and its TCRdb copy is limited to in-frame clones, with some not included. The sample lists roughly 99,000 clones, over 80% occurring once. Source: CD8+ T cells sorted from blood, taken at week 24, from a patient treated with tofacitinib. The receptors derive from a human donor with alopecia areata.

CDR3 coding DNA: TGTGCCAGCAGCCTGACAGGCACGAACACCGGGGAGCTGTTTTTT. Protein sequence: CASSLTGTNTGELFF. The V call is TRBV9, the J call TRBJ2-2, with D maybe TRBD1 (6 bases). V dropped 4 bases and J dropped 0 bases, with 10 bases sitting between them. Germline lookup yields CDR1 SGDLS and CDR2 YYNGEE. The CDR3 loop spans 15 amino acids.

Here the CDR3 DNA reads TGTGCCAGTAGTGGCGCCGGGGGGGCCTACGAGCAGTACTTC. Translated: CASSGAGGAYEQYF. The V and J genes are TRBV19 and TRBJ2-7; 8 bases are shared with TRBD2. Germline loops: CDR1 LNHDA, CDR2 SQIVND (reference sequence). V lost 5 bases, J lost 2 bases, and 5 bases stayed unmatched. The CDR3 length is 14 residues.

V usage is TRBV29-1 and J usage is TRBJ2-3; TRBD2 aligns across 8 bases. The CDR3 runs 14 residues. Germline assignment: CDR1 SQVTM and CDR2 ANQGSEA. V lost 3 bases to trimming and J lost 14 bases; unmatched junction nucleotides: 16. As DNA, the CDR3 is TGCAGCGTTGAGGGGCTGAGCGGGGGTGGCCGCAGGTATTTT. Translating it yields CSVEGLSGGGRRYF.

The genes are TRBV5-1 and TRBJ2-3; 7 bases are shared with TRBD1. Per germline, CDR1 SGHRS and CDR2 YFSETQ. The J segment lost 2 bases and the V segment lost 4 bases, leaving 4 bases of the junction unmatched. The CDR3 totals 14 residues. For the CDR3, the DNA is TGCGCCAGCAGCCGGGACAGCTTCACAGATACGCAGTATTTT. Its protein product is CASSRDSFTDTQYF.

V and J are TRBV7-2 and TRBJ2-3, with D tentatively TRBD2 (6 bases). CDR1 is SGHTA, CDR2 FQGNSA, per germline. This CDR3 spans 15 amino acids. Trimming removed 1 base at V and 0 bases at J, with 8 bases between. This chain's CDR3 is CASSLEAGSTDTQYF. The CDR3 coding sequence is TGTGCCAGCAGCTTAGAGGCGGGGAGCACAGATACGCAGTATTTT. Together with reference TRBV7-2 and TRBJ2-3, the CDR3 gives the full variable domain: GAGVSQSPSNKVTEKGKDVELRCDPISGHTALYWYRQSLGQGLEFLIYFQGNSAPDKSGLPSDRFSAERTGGSVSTLTIQRTQQEDSAVYLCASSLEAGSTDTQYFGPGTRLTVL.

The genes are TRBV6-5 and TRBJ1-5; 8 nucleotides line up with TRBD1. The CDR3 sequence is 15 residues long. J was trimmed by 3 bases and V by 6 bases; bases with no gene match: 7. Germline lookup yields CDR1 MNHEY and CDR2 SVGAGI. The CDR3 loop reads CASSSGTGYNQPQHF. CDR3 coding DNA: TGTGCCAGCAGCTCCGGGACAGGCTACAATCAGCCCCAGCATTTT.

The gene calls are TRBV30 and TRBJ1-1; D not resolved. CDR1 is GTSNPN, CDR2 SVGIG, per germline (reference sequence). V lost 5 bases and J 8 bases, leaving 12 bases between the germline ends. The CDR3 is made up of 11 amino acids. The CDR3 DNA reads as TGTGCCTGGGACCCGGGTCCCGAAGCTTTCTTT. Amino acids: CAWDPGPEAFF.

The V and J genes are TRBV28 and TRBJ2-7, with TRBD1 identical over 10 bases. Germline lookup yields CDR1 MDHEN and CDR2 SYDVKM. V trimming: 10 bases; J trimming: 3 bases; junction bases outside the gene matches: 3. This CDR3 is built from 12 residues. The CDR3, as DNA: TGTGCCACCCGGGACAGGGGCTACGAGCAGTACTTC. This translates into CATRDRGYEQYF. The entire variable domain, with the rest obtained from reference TRBV28 and TRBJ2-7, is as follows: DVKVTQSSRYLVKRTGEKVFLECVQDMDHENMFWYRQDPGLGLRLIYFSYDVKMKEKGDIPEGYSVSREKKERFSLILESASTNQTSMYLCATRDRGYEQYFGPGTRLTVT.

Only one count was recorded for this clone. The chain combines TRBV4-1 with TRBJ2-3; no firm D call. The V gene lost 1 base and the J gene lost 6 bases, with 14 bases spanning the gap. Germline CDR1 is MGHRA and CDR2 is YSYEKL. The CDR3 has 15 amino acids. This CDR3 is CASSQVVRPLDTQYF. The CDR3 DNA is TGCGCCAGCAGCCAAGTTGTTCGGCCGTTGGATACGCAGTATTTT.

This clone has only a few counts. The chain employs TRBV7-8 and TRBJ1-2; no clear D gene. Germline V gene lookup returns CDR1 SGHVS and CDR2 FQNEAQ. The CDR3 loop spans 13 amino acids. V was trimmed by 1 base and J by 1 base, leaving 4 bases between them. The CDR3 region is CASSLENNYGYTF. Here the CDR3 DNA reads TGTGCCAGCAGCTTAGAAAATAACTATGGCTACACCTTC.

This rearrangement joins TRBV29-1 to TRBJ1-1; the match to TRBD1 covers 7 bases. The J segment lost 1 base and the V segment lost 6 bases, leaving 2 bases of the junction unmatched. The CDR3 consists of 12 residues. Germline V lookup: CDR1 SQVTM, CDR2 ANQGSEA. This CDR3 is CSVGQQNTEAFF. The CDR3 region has the DNA TGCAGCGTGGGACAGCAGAACACTGAAGCTTTCTTT. Using reference TRBV29-1 and TRBJ1-1 for the parts outside the CDR3, the full variable domain is SAVISQKPSRDICQRGTSLTIQCQVDSQVTMMFWYRQQPGQSLTLIATANQGSEATYESGFVIDKFPISRPNLTFSTLTVSNMSPEDSSIYLCSVGQQNTEAFFGQGTRLTVV.

The chain combines TRBV13 with TRBJ2-5; 7 positions agree with TRBD1. J was trimmed by 2 bases and V by 5 bases; bases with no gene match: 5. The germline V gene encodes CDR1 PRHDT and CDR2 FYEKMQ (reference sequence). This CDR3 comprises 14 residues. In nucleotides, the CDR3 is TGTGCCAGCAGCCTCCGGACAGGACAAGAGACCCAGTACTTC. Translated: CASSLRTGQETQYF.

The chain uses TRBV30 and TRBJ1-6; no clear D. The CDR3 totals 13 residues. Germline CDR1 reads GTSNPN; CDR2 reads SVGIG (reference sequence). V shed 0 bases and J shed 6 bases, with 6 bases lying between them. CDR3 DNA sequence: TGTGCCTGGAGTGTCGGGGTTAATTCACCCCTCCACTTT. Translated: CAWSVGVNSPLHF.

This clone is medium-sized (0.01 to 0.1%) in the sample. The chain links TRBV6-5 to TRBJ2-7, with D perhaps TRBD1 (6 bases). Trimming shortened V by 7 bases and J by 4 bases, and 20 bases separated the two germline ends. The CDR3 covers 15 residues. Germline CDR1 reads MNHEY; CDR2 reads SVGAGI. This chain's CDR3 is CASNPTGAWGYEQYF. Here the CDR3 DNA reads TGTGCCAGCAACCCGACAGGAGCATGGGGTTACGAGCAGTACTTC.

In DNA, the CDR3 is TGTGCCAGCAGCTTAGTAAGGACAGGGGTCGATGAGCAGTTCTTC. Translation: CASSLVRTGVDEQFF. The J gene is TRBJ2-1, the V gene TRBV7-2; 9 bases are shared with TRBD1. CDR1 SGHTA and CDR2 FQGNSA come from the germline V gene. The CDR3 is 15 residues long. J was trimmed by 8 bases and V by 1 base; bases with no gene match: 6.

The chain is built from TRBV4-1 and TRBJ2-7; D is perhaps TRBD2 (6 bases). CDR3 length equals 15 residues. Germline CDR1 MGHRA, CDR2 YSYEKL. V was clipped by 0 bases and J by 2 bases, with 11 bases between them. The DNA of the CDR3 is TGCGCCAGCAGCCAAGAATACTCGGGGGCCTACGAGCAGTACTTC. As protein: CASSQEYSGAYEQYF.

The rearrangement links TRBV15 to TRBJ2-3; TRBD1 matches at 7 bases. This CDR3 is 16 amino acids long. The germline gives CDR1 LNHNV, CDR2 YYDKDF (reference sequence). V shed 5 bases, J shed 1 base, and the junction held 9 bases outside the gene matches. CDR3 sequence: CATSASQGSGTDTQYF. CDR3 coding DNA: TGTGCCACCAGCGCTTCACAGGGGTCTGGCACAGATACGCAGTATTTT.

This clone was seen a few times. J is TRBJ2-1 and V is TRBV27, with 10 bases fitting TRBD2. The CDR3 length is 14 residues. The J segment lost 6 bases and the V segment lost 3 bases, leaving 2 bases of the junction unmatched. The germline CDR1 and CDR2 sequences are MNHEY and SMNVEV (reference sequence). For the CDR3, the DNA is TGTGCCAGCAGTTTTAGCGGGGGGTTCAATGAGCAGTTCTTC. As protein: CASSFSGGFNEQFF.

The count of this clone is one. J is TRBJ2-7 and V is TRBV21-1. TRBV21-1 is a listed pseudogene. CDR3 length: 11 residues. The CDR3 sequence: CASSKPHEQYF. In DNA, the CDR3 is TGTGCCAGCAGCAAACCCCACGAGCAGTACTTC.

The chain couples TRBV5-1 to TRBJ2-3; D is uncertain. Trimming removed 1 base from V and 1 base from J, with 7 bases in between. Looked up from germline, CDR1 is SGHRS and CDR2 is YFSETQ. This CDR3 is built from 14 residues. This CDR3 is CASSLRAGTDTQYF. Here the CDR3 DNA reads TGCGCCAGCAGCTTGCGGGCAGGCACAGATACGCAGTATTTT.

CDR3 residues: CASSLGQIYGYTF. The CDR3 DNA reads TGTGCCAGCAGCTTAGGACAAATCTATGGCTACACCTTC. This sequence joins TRBV7-8 and TRBJ1-2; no firm D call. The CDR3 sequence is 13 residues long. V was cut by 1 base and J by 4 bases, with 7 bases left in between. The germline V gene encodes CDR1 SGHVS and CDR2 FQNEAQ.